The 3 T cell receptor beta chains below all came from one sample that was sequenced in a study of cytomegalovirus exposure and HLA in healthy donors. The PCR used 60 Vbeta and 13 Jbeta primers. The data were produced by immunoSEQ multiplex PCR, yet TCRdb's version contains in-frame clones alone and is incomplete. The sample consists of about 210,000 clones, over 75% of them appearing once. The sample consisted of PBMCs. The receptors derive from a male donor in good health and CMV-seronegative.

This clone was seen repeatedly, ten times or more. The chain couples TRBV6-5 to TRBJ1-1, with TRBD1 matching over 11 bases. CDR3 length: 16 residues. From germline, CDR1 is MNHEY and CDR2 SVGAGI. V was pared by 2 bases and J by 4 bases, with 6 bases of the junction left unmatched. The CDR3 loop reads CASSYKSGTGGTEAFF. The CDR3 DNA sequence: TGTGCCAGCAGTTACAAATCCGGGACAGGGGGCACTGAAGCTTTCTTT.

The chain recombines TRBV27 with TRBJ2-1; 9 bases fit TRBD2. Germline V gene lookup returns CDR1 MNHEY and CDR2 SMNVEV (reference sequence). This CDR3 is 15 amino acids long. The junction had 5 bases not matched to a gene; V was cut back by 2 bases and J by 6 bases. The CDR3 nucleotides are TGTGCCAGCAGTTTAAAGTTAGCGGGAGCCAATGAGCAGTTCTTC. Encoded protein: CASSLKLAGANEQFF.

This clone was picked up a small number of times. The chain uses TRBV4-1 and TRBJ1-1; 9 nucleotides line up with TRBD1. V was pared by 1 base and J by 0 bases, with 3 bases of the junction left unmatched. This CDR3 has 16 amino acids. Germline assignment: CDR1 MGHRA and CDR2 YSYEKL. The CDR3 loop is CASSQAGQGLNTEAFF. The CDR3 DNA reads as TGCGCCAGCAGCCAAGCCGGACAGGGGCTGAACACTGAAGCTTTCTTT.